This T cell receptor beta chain was obtained from a study of T cell responses to AZD1222 COVID-19 vaccine. Concerning this clone: Its target is unknown.

Sequenced by immunoSEQ multiplex PCR; TCRdb stores in-frame clones only, minus some. Of more than 100,000 clones in the sample, about nine tenths are singletons; the top ten hold 2.5% to 3%. The CDR3 length is 13 residues. Germline CDR1 GTSNPN, CDR2 SVGIG (reference sequence). Trimming took 4 bases from V and 0 from J, leaving 9 bases between them. Overall study findings and caveats: None of the repertoires were sampled until the peak T cell response had passed.

The chain recombines TRBV30 with TRBJ1-1, with D unresolved. This TCR came from an adult who received the AZD1222 COVID-19 vaccine. The sample consisted of peripheral blood, taken 28 days after the second AZD1222 dose. CDR3 in amino acids: CAWIVSMNTEAFF. CDR3 nucleotides: TGTGCCTGGATAGTCTCCATGAACACTGAAGCTTTCTTT.